Below, 2 T cell receptor beta chains from the same sample are listed, as sequenced in a study of beta chain features in type 1 diabetes listed by TCRdb under 2018. General study outcomes and caveats: Type 1 diabetes patients showed a moderate but significant shortening of TCRB CDR3 length in all four CD4+ subsets.

These receptors' antigens are unknown. The library was prepared using the immunoSEQ multiplex PCR assay. All of the isolated RNA was reverse transcribed with the High Capacity cDNA Reverse Transcription Kit, so expressed TCRB transcripts were sequenced. The immuneACCESS repertoire file appears here via TCRdb, limited to in-frame rearrangements. These files lack a portion of the clones; in checked studies, under half of the deficit traces to unresolved V genes, and the cause of the others is not known. This sample gives about 270,000 clones in total; 14% of them show up just once. The ten biggest clones cover 0.017% of the sample. Sequenced input: naive CD4+ T cells from blood. Interpreted using the paper, the cell subset or site label stands for: true naive CD4+ T cells. The source of these receptors is a man aged 25-45 years with type 1 diabetes.

The chain combines TRBV6-5 with TRBJ1-3; D is undetermined. V lost 5 bases and J lost 8, with 13 bases in between. Germline loops: CDR1 MNHEY, CDR2 SVGAGI. This CDR3 is 13 amino acids long. DNA for the CDR3: TGTGCCAGCAGTCCCTCAGTCCGGGACACCATATATTTT. As protein: CASSPSVRDTIYF.

This clone has more than one count but fewer than ten. This chain links TRBV5-4 with TRBJ1-1, with a tentative D call TRBD1 (6 bases). Germline values: CDR1 SGHNT, CDR2 YYREEE (reference sequence). V was shortened by 4 bases and J by 4 bases, with 17 bases between the two germline ends. This CDR3 is 15 amino acids long. The CDR3, as DNA: TGTGCCAGCAGCCCGGGGGGGGGCGGGAGCACTGAAGCTTTCTTT. It encodes CASSPGGGGSTEAFF.